One sample yielded the 24 T cell receptor beta chains listed below, sequenced in a study of T cells expressing NK-cell markers. From the 5' RACE reads, TCRdb lists one entry per CDR3 protein and no DNA. Its table lists approximately 15,000 distinct CDR3 sequences. What was sequenced was blood T cells: a sorted CD56 or NKG2C T cell subset, CD4+ or CD8+ T cells, or bulk PBMC T cells (not recorded which). The receptors were sampled from a man aged 18-70 years in good health.

This clonotype is called medium-sized based on its frequency. The chain carries TRBV11-2 and TRBJ2-1. This CDR3 spans 13 amino acids. Germline assignment: CDR1 SGHAT and CDR2 FQNNGV. The CDR3 sequence: CASSLVSYNEQFF.

V is TRBV20-1 and J is TRBJ2-7; TCRdb designates TRBD1, a call that cannot be tested without DNA. From germline, CDR1 is DFQATT and CDR2 SNEGSKA (reference sequence). This CDR3 comprises 12 residues. This CDR3 is CSAQKGDYEQYF.

The chain links TRBV4-1 to TRBJ2-1. Germline values: CDR1 MGHRA, CDR2 YSYEKL. The CDR3 has 13 residues. The CDR3 here is CASSQQVVNEQFF.

The J gene is TRBJ2-3, the V gene TRBV5-1; TCRdb picks TRBD2, but there is no DNA to check that call. Germline V gene data show CDR1 as SGHRS and CDR2 as YFSETQ. This CDR3 has 16 amino acids. The CDR3 region is CASSLAESGRPDTQYF. Full variable domain (outside the CDR3, taken from reference TRBV5-1 and TRBJ2-3): KAGVTQTPRYLIKTRGQQVTLSCSPISGHRSVSWYQQTPGQGLQFLFEYFSETQRNKGNFPGRFSGRQFSNSRSEMNVSTLELGDSALYLCASSLAESGRPDTQYFGPGTRLTVL.

This chain joins TRBV28 and TRBJ2-5; TCRdb's D call of TRBD1 is untestable without DNA. In germline, CDR1 is MDHEN, CDR2 SYDVKM. The length of the CDR3 is 16 residues. The CDR3 here is CASSLDGGRMVETQYF.

The V gene is TRBV11-2, the J gene TRBJ2-1; TCRdb indicates TRBD2, and absent DNA this call remains unverified. Germline CDR1 and CDR2: SGHAT and FQNNGV. The length of the CDR3 is 18 residues. The CDR3 loop is CASSLLWTSGRYDNEQFF.

The V and J genes are TRBV7-6 and TRBJ2-7; the TCRdb call, TRBD1, lacks DNA for checking. This CDR3 contains 14 residues. Germline lookup yields CDR1 SGHVS and CDR2 FNYEAQ. The CDR3 loop is CASTEPGTGGEQYF.

J is TRBJ2-7 and V is TRBV6-5; TCRdb's D call, TRBD2, is unchecked because there is no DNA. This CDR3 region has 16 residues. Germline CDR1 MNHEY, CDR2 SVGAGI. The chain's CDR3 is CASSYSLRGASYEQYF.

J is TRBJ2-1 and V is TRBV28; TCRdb gives TRBD2 as the D gene, but with no DNA this cannot be confirmed. The CDR3 runs 15 residues. CDR1 is MDHEN, CDR2 SYDVKM, per germline. The CDR3 loop is CASSSPGLAGDEQFF.

The CDR3 here is CATNTAGTWAGELFF. The chain has TRBV12-3 or TRBV12-4 and TRBJ2-2; TCRdb lists TRBD1, though no DNA is available to test this call. The CDR3 is 15 amino acids.

The genes are TRBV29-1 and TRBJ2-7; the D gene TCRdb calls, TRBD2, cannot be checked with no DNA. Germline loops: CDR1 SQVTM, CDR2 ANQGSEA. The CDR3 length is 14 residues. The CDR3 here is CSVVLAAISYEQYF.

The rearrangement links TRBV10-3 to TRBJ2-5; TCRdb indicates TRBD1, and absent DNA this call remains unverified. Looked up from germline, CDR1 is ENHRY and CDR2 is SYGVKD. This CDR3 has 14 amino acids. CDR3 residues: CAISGGQPQETQYF.

This rearrangement joins TRBV3-1 to TRBJ1-4. The germline gives CDR1 LGHDT, CDR2 YNNKEL (reference sequence). The CDR3 is 14 amino acids. This chain's CDR3 is CASSYRAFNEKLFF. Drawing the rest from reference TRBV3-1 and TRBJ1-4, the complete variable domain is DTAVSQTPKYLVTQMGNDKSIKCEQNLGHDTMYWYKQDSKKFLKIMFSYNNKELIINETVPNRFSPKSPDKAHLNLHINSLELGDSAVYFCASSYRAFNEKLFFGSGTQLSVL.

V is TRBV5-1 and J is TRBJ2-2; TCRdb selects TRBD1, and the lack of DNA leaves this call unchecked. There are 16 residues in the CDR3. The germline gives CDR1 SGHRS, CDR2 YFSETQ. CDR3 sequence: CASSLVATGRTGELFF.

V is TRBV7-6 and J is TRBJ2-5; TCRdb gives TRBD1 as the D gene, but with no DNA this cannot be confirmed. The CDR3 covers 14 residues. Germline V gene data show CDR1 as SGHVS and CDR2 as FNYEAQ. CDR3 sequence reads: CASSLSGGAETQYF.

The chain carries TRBV3-1 and TRBJ1-2. The CDR3 sequence is 12 residues long. The germline V gene encodes CDR1 LGHDT and CDR2 YNNKEL (reference sequence). This chain's CDR3 is CASSQETQRYTF.

V is TRBV6-1 and J is TRBJ1-2. Germline CDR1 MNHNS, CDR2 SASEGT. This CDR3 is 15 amino acids long. The CDR3: CASSLRGNHLSLQAF.

This rearrangement joins TRBV12-3 or TRBV12-4 to TRBJ2-7; the D gene TCRdb calls, TRBD2, cannot be checked with no DNA. The CDR3 is made up of 14 amino acids. The CDR3 region is CASTRGSSRVEQYF.

The chain combines TRBV10-3 with TRBJ2-1; the D call of TRBD2 rests on TCRdb alone, since no DNA is present to check it. Germline values: CDR1 ENHRY, CDR2 SYGVKD. This CDR3 comprises 15 residues. This CDR3 is CAITPGLAGANEQFF.

The chain couples TRBV9 to TRBJ2-5; TCRdb designates TRBD1, a call that cannot be tested without DNA. CDR3 length equals 14 residues. The germline CDR1 and CDR2 sequences are SGDLS and YYNGEE. The CDR3 sequence: CASSPGQLKETQYF.

The rearrangement uses TRBV6-1 and TRBJ1-1; absent DNA, TCRdb's TRBD1 call cannot be checked. This CDR3 region has 15 residues. CDR1 and CDR2 (germline): MNHNS, SASEGT. The CDR3 sequence is CASRPPGRGQTEAFF.

The J gene is TRBJ2-5, the V gene TRBV14; the TCRdb call, TRBD1, lacks DNA for checking. Germline V gives CDR1 SGHDN, CDR2 FVKESK. The length of the CDR3 is 14 residues. CDR3 sequence: CASSQDGGGETQYF.

V gene TRBV2 combines with J gene TRBJ2-1; TCRdb indicates TRBD1, and absent DNA this call remains unverified. The CDR3 contains 15 residues. The germline gives CDR1 SNHLY, CDR2 FYNNEI. This CDR3 is CASTPGRSSYNEQFF. Using reference TRBV2 and TRBJ2-1 for the parts outside the CDR3, the full variable domain is EPEVTQTPSHQVTQMGQEVILRCVPISNHLYFYWYRQILGQKVEFLVSFYNNEISEKSEIFDDQFSVERPDGSNFTLKIRSTKLEDSAMYFCASTPGRSSYNEQFFGPGTRLTVL.

The V gene is TRBV20-1, the J gene TRBJ1-2; TCRdb gives TRBD1 as the D gene, but with no DNA this cannot be confirmed. The CDR3 length is 14 residues. Germline loops: CDR1 DFQATT, CDR2 SNEGSKA (reference sequence). The CDR3 sequence: CSARKAGGSFGYTF.